This TCR beta chain was obtained from a study of cytomegalovirus exposure and HLA in healthy donors. On the study more broadly: Counted in an early data release were approximately 85 million unique TCRs from HLA-typed donors. Findings of the study overall: Cytomegalovirus-associated TCR beta chains were listed, numbering roughly 150. Available immune exposure information covered CMV serostatus only.

The CDR3 extends over 13 amino acids. After removal of 5 bases from V and 4 bases from J, the junction contained 2 bases not matched to a gene. Looked up from germline, CDR1 is SGHAT and CDR2 is FQNNGV. Only a few counts were recorded for this clone. The antigen remains undetermined. The PCR employed 60 Vbeta primers together with 13 Jbeta primers. Profiled with immunoSEQ multiplex PCR; TCRdb holds only in-frame clones, not every one. The sample contains roughly 100,000 clones, about 77% of which appear only once. The sequenced sample was PBMCs. The gene calls are TRBV11-2 and TRBJ1-2; 9 nucleotides match TRBD1. This sequence was found in a woman aged 18-35 years in good health and CMV-seropositive. The CDR3 is CASSAQGAYGYTF. For the CDR3, the DNA is TGTGCCAGCAGCGCACAGGGGGCCTATGGCTACACCTTC. Using reference TRBV11-2 and TRBJ1-2 for the parts outside the CDR3, the full variable domain is EAGVAQSPRYKIIEKRQSVAFWCNPISGHATLYWYQQILGQGPKLLIQFQNNGVVDDSQLPKDRFSAERLKGVDSTLKIQPAKLEDSAVYLCASSAQGAYGYTFGSGTRLTVV.